This entry concerns a single T cell receptor (beta chain). These data are taken from a study of blood T cell repertoires in COVID-19. About the research overall: Sources were T cells, B-cell-depleted T cells, or PBMCs; the material itself was cDNA or gDNA.

As originally analysed: By means of reference gene primer amplification, nucleated cell counts were estimated. TCRdb's copy holds only in-frame clones and misses some; the assay was immunoSEQ multiplex PCR. The V and J calls and clone size come from that table; D and trimming were worked out from the DNA. The sample consists of about 250,000 clones, more than 75% of them appearing once. The study drew participants aged about 18 to 89 years from about two dozen US areas. In Cohort 3, a recovered donor had either two negative PCRs, clearance, or symptom resolution. This CDR3 comprises 14 residues. The germline V gene encodes CDR1 LNHDA and CDR2 SQIVND (reference sequence). Trimming shortened V by 7 bases and J by 4 bases, and 11 bases separated the two germline ends.

The receptor was derived from a man aged 35 to 55 who had recovered from COVID-19. The rearrangement links TRBV19 to TRBJ2-6; TRBD2 is a possible D gene (5 bases). The sample was PBMCs or T cells enriched from blood (not recorded which). CDR3 region: CASTKLGGANVLTF. DNA of the CDR3: TGTGCCAGTACCAAACTAGGAGGGGCCAACGTCCTGACTTTC.